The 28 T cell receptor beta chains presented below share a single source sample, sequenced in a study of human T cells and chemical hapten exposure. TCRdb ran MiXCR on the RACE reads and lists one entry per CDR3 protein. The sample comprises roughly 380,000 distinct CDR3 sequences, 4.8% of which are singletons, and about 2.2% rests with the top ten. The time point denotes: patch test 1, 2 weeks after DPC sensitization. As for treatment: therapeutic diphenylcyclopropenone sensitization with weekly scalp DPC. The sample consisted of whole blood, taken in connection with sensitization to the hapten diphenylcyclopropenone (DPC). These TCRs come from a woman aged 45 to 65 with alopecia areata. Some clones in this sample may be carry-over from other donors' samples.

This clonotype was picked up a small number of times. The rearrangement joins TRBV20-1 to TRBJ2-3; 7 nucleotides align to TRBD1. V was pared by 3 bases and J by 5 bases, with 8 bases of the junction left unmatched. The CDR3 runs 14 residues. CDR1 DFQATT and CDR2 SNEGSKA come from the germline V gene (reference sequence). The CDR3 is CSASATGLIDTQYF. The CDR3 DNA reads TGCAGTGCTAGTGCGACAGGGTTAATAGATACGCAGTATTTT.

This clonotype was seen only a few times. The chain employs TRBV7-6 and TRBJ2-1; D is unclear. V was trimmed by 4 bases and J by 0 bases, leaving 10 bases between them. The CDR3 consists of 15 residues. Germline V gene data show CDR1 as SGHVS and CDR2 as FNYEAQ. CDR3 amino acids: CASSSSSNSYNEQFF. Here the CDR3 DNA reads TGTGCCAGCAGCTCCTCATCTAACTCCTACAATGAGCAGTTCTTC.

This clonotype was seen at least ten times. CDR3: CSVVVGSTGELFF. The CDR3 region has the DNA TGCAGCGTTGTAGTTGGAAGCACCGGGGAGCTGTTTTTT. This chain connects TRBV29-1 to TRBJ2-2; no definite D call. V lost 4 bases to trimming and J lost 4 bases, with 10 bases between them. The CDR3 runs to 13 residues. In germline, CDR1 is SQVTM, CDR2 ANQGSEA.

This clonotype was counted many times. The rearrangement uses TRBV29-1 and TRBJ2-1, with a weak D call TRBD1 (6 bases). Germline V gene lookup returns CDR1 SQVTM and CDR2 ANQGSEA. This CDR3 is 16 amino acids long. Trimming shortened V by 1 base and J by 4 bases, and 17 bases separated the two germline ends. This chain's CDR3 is CSVEGRGRGLYNEQFF. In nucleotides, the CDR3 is TGCAGCGTTGAAGGCCGGGGCAGGGGCCTTTACAATGAGCAGTTCTTC.

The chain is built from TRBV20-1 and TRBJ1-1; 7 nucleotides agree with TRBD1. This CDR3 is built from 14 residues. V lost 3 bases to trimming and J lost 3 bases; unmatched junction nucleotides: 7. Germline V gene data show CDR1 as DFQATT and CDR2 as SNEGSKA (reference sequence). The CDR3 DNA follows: TGCAGTGCTAGGGACAGGTGGGGGGACACTGAAGCTTTCTTT. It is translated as CSARDRWGDTEAFF.

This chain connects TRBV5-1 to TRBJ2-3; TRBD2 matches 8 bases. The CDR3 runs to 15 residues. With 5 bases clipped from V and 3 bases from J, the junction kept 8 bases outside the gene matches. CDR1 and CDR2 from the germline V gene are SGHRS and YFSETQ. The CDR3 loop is CASSSSGSSTDTQYF. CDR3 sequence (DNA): TGCGCCAGCAGTTCGAGCGGGAGTAGTACAGATACGCAGTATTTT.

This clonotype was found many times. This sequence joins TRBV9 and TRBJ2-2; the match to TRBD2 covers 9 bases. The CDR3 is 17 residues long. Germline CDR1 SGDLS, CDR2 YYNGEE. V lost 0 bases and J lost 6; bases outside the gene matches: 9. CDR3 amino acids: CASSVDPFAGGAGELFF. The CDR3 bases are TGTGCCAGCAGCGTAGACCCCTTTGCGGGAGGGGCCGGGGAGCTGTTTTTT.

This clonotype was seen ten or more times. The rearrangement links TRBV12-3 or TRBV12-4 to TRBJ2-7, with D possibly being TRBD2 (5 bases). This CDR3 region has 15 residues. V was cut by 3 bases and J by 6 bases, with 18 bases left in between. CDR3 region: CASSFGGHGVREQYF. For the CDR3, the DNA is TGTGCCAGCAGTTTTGGCGGCCACGGGGTACGCGAGCAGTACTTC.

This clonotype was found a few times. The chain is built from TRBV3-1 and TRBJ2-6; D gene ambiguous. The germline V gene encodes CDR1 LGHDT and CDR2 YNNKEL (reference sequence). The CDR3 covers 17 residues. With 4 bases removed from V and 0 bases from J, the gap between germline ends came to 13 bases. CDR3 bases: TGTGCCAGCAGCCCAATGCTGATCAACTCTGGGGCCAACGTCCTGACTTTC. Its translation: CASSPMLINSGANVLTF.

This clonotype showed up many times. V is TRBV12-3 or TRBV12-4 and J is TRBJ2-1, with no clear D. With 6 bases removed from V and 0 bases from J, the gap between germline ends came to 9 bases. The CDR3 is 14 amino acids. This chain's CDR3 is CASRRESSYNEQFF. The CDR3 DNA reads TGTGCCAGCAGGCGCGAAAGCTCCTACAATGAGCAGTTCTTC.

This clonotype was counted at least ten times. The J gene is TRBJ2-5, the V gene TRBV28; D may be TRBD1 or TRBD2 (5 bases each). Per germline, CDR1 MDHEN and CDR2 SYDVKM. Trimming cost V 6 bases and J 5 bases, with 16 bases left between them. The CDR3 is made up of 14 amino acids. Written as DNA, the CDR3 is TGTGCCAGCAGATCCCATAGCGAGGGGGAGACCCAGTACTTC. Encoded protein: CASRSHSEGETQYF.

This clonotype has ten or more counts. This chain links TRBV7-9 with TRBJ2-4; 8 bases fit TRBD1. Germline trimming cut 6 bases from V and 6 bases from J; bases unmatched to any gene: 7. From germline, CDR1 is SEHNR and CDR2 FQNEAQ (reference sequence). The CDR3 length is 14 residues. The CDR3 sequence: CASRLGQGGNIQYF. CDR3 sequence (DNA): TGTGCCAGCAGACTCGGACAGGGAGGAAACATTCAGTACTTC.

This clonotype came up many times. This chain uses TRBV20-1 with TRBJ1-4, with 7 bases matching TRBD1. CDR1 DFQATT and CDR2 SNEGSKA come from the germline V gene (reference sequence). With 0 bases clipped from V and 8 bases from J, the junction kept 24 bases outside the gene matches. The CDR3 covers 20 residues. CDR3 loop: CSARDLLGTATPYSSEKLFF. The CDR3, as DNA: TGCAGTGCTAGAGATTTGCTTGGGACAGCTACCCCCTATTCGAGCGAAAAACTGTTTTTT.

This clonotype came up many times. Written as DNA, the CDR3 is TGCAGCGTCCCAGAAGCTTTCTTT. It encodes CSVPEAFF. This chain uses TRBV29-1 with TRBJ1-1; D remains ambiguous. CDR1 is SQVTM, CDR2 ANQGSEA, per germline. Trimming pared 6 bases from V and 8 bases from J, leaving 4 bases between. There are 8 residues in the CDR3. Filled out from reference TRBV29-1 and TRBJ1-1, the complete variable domain reads SAVISQKPSRDICQRGTSLTIQCQVDSQVTMMFWYRQQPGQSLTLIATANQGSEATYESGFVIDKFPISRPNLTFSTLTVSNMSPEDSSIYLCSVPEAFFGQGTRLTVV.

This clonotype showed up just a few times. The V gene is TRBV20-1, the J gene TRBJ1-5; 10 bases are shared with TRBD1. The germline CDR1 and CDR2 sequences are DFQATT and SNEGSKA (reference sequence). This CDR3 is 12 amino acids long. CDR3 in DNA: TGCAGGGGAGGGACAGGGGATCAGCCCCAGCATTTT. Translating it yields CRGGTGDQPQHF.

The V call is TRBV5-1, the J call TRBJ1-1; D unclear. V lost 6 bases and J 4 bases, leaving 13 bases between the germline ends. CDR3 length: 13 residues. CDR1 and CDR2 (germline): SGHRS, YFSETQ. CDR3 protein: CASTPGLGTEAFF. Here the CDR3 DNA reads TGCGCCAGCACCCCCGGCCTGGGCACTGAAGCTTTCTTT.

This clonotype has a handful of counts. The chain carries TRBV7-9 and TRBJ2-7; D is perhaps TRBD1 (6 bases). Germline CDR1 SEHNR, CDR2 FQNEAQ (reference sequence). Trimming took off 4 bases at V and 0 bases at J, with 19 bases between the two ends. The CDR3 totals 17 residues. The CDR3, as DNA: TGTGCCAGCAGCTACTACAGCCTTCGGGACAACTCCTACGAGCAGTACTTC. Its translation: CASSYYSLRDNSYEQYF. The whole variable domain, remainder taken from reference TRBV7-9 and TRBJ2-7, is DTGVSQNPRHKITKRGQNVTFRCDPISEHNRLYWYRQTLGQGPEFLTYFQNEAQLEKSRLLSDRFSAERPKGSFSTLEIQRTEQGDSAMYLCASSYYSLRDNSYEQYFGPGTRLTVT.

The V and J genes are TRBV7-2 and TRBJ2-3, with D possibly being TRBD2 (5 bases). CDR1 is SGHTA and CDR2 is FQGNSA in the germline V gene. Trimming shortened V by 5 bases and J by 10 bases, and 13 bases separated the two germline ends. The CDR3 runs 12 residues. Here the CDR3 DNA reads TGTGCCAGCAGCCCATCGGACTGGTCGCAGTATTTT. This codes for CASSPSDWSQYF.

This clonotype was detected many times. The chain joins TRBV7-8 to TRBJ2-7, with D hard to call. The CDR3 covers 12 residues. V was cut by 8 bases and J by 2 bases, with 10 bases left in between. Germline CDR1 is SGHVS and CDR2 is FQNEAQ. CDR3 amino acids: CASSFSAYEQYF. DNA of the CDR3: TGTGCCAGCTCCTTTTCCGCCTACGAGCAGTACTTC. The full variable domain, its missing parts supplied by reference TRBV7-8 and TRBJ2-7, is GAGVSQSPRYKVAKRGQDVALRCDPISGHVSLFWYQQALGQGPEFLTYFQNEAQLDKSGLPSDRFFAERPEGSVSTLKIQRTQQEDSAVYLCASSFSAYEQYFGPGTRLTVT.

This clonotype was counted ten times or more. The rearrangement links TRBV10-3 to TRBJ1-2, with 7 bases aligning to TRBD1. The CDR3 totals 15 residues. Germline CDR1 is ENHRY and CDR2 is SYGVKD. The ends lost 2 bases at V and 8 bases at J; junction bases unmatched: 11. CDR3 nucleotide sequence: TGTGCCATCAGTGAGCCCACCAGACAGGGCGGCGGCTACACCTTC. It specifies CAISEPTRQGGGYTF.

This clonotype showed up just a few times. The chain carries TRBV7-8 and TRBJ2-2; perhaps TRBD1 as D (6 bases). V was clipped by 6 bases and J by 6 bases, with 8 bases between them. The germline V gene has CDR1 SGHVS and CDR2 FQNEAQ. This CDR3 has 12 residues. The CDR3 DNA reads TGTGCCAGCAGTACAGGGCCCGGGGAGCTGTTTTTT. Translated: CASSTGPGELFF.

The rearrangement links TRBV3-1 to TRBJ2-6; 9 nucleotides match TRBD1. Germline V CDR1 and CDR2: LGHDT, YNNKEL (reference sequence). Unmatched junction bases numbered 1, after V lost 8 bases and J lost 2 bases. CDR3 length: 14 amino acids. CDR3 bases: TGTGCCAGCGGGGACAGGGCTGGGGCCAACGTCCTGACTTTC. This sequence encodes CASGDRAGANVLTF.

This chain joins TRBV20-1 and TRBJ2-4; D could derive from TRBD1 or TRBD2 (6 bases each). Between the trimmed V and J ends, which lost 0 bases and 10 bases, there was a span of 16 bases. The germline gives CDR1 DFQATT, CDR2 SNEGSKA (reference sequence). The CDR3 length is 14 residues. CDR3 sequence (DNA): TGCAGTGCTAGAGAGGGGGGCGGCCCTTGGATTCAGTACTTC. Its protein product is CSAREGGGPWIQYF.

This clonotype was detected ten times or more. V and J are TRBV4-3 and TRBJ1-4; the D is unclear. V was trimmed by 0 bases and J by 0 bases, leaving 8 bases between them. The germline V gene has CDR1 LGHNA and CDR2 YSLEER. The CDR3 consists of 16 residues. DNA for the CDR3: TGCGCCAGCAGCCAAGATCTTAGCGCAACTAATGAAAAACTGTTTTTT. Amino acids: CASSQDLSATNEKLFF.

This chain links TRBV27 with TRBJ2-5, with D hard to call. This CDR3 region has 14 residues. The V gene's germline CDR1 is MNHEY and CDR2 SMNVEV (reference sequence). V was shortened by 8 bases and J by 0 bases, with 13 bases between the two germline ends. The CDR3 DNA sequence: TGTGCCAGCCGCGGAACCGCGTACCAAGAGACCCAGTACTTC. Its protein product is CASRGTAYQETQYF.

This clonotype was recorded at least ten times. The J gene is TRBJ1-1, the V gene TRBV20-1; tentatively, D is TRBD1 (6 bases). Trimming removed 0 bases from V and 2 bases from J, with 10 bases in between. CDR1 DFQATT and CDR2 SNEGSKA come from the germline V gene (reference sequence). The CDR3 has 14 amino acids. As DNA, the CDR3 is TGCAGTGCTAGAGAAGGGGGAGAAAACACTGAAGCTTTCTTT. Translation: CSAREGGENTEAFF.

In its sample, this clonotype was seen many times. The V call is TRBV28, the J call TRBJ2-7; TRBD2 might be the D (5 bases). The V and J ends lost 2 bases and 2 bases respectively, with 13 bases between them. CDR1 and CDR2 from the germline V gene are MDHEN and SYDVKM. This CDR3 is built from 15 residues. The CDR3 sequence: CASSLKGGLPYEQYF. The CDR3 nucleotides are TGTGCCAGCAGTTTAAAGGGCGGGCTCCCCTACGAGCAGTACTTC.

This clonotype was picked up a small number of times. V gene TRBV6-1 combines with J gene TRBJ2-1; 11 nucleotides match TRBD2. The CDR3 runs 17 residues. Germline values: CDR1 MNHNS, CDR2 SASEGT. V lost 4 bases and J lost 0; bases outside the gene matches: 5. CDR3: CASSALTSGVSYNEQFF. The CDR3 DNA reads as TGTGCCAGCAGTGCCCTGACTAGCGGGGTCTCCTACAATGAGCAGTTCTTC.